These T cell receptor beta chains were read from a single sample in a study of blood T cell repertoires in COVID-19. Using immunoSEQ multiplex PCR, the repertoire was profiled, and TCRdb retains in-frame clones only, with some absent. The table lists approximately 130,000 clones, about four fifths of them singletons. Sequencing was done on a sample of peripheral blood. The receptors originated from a woman aged 55-70 years with active or convalescent COVID-19. Each CDR3 is given with its conserved first and last residue. The D gene is left open where the match is weak. For some rows the clone size is stated as once, few or many, or as a class when expanded; others skip it.

TRBD2,TRBJ2-1,TRBV28,few,CASITSGRGGNEQFF,TGTGCCAGCATCACTAGCGGGAGGGGAGGCAATGAGCAGTTCTTC
NA,TRBJ2-2,TRBV5-1,NA,CASSSSPTGYPQGGELFF,TGCGCCAGCAGCTCCTCCCCCACAGGCTACCCCCAGGGCGGGGAGCTGTTTTTT
NA,TRBJ2-7,TRBV29-1,NA,CSAPGRGLYEQYF,TGCAGCGCCCCTGGCCGGGGTCTCTACGAGCAGTACTTC
NA,TRBJ2-5,TRBV5-1,NA,CASATGVNAQETQYF,TGCGCCAGCGCCACGGGAGTGAATGCGCAAGAGACCCAGTACTTC
TRBD1,TRBJ1-5,TRBV19,NA,CASSGDRNQPQHF,TGTGCCAGTAGTGGGGACAGAAATCAGCCCCAGCATTTT
NA,TRBJ2-7,TRBV5-8,NA,CASSLHQDIYYEQYF,TGTGCCAGCAGCTTGCATCAGGACATATACTACGAGCAGTACTTC
NA,TRBJ1-1,TRBV28,few,CASVGRLNTEAFF,TGTGCCAGCGTAGGCAGGCTGAACACTGAAGCTTTCTTT
NA,TRBJ1-4,TRBV4-3,NA,CASSQGKEGKLFF,TGCGCCAGCAGCCAAGGCAAGGAGGGGAAACTGTTTTTT
NA,TRBJ2-3,TRBV10-3,NA,CAIGAGSTDTQYF,TGTGCCATCGGGGCCGGGAGCACAGATACGCAGTATTTT
TRBD1,TRBJ1-1,TRBV5-4,NA,CASSTGQEPAFF,TGTGCCAGCAGCACGGGACAGGAACCAGCTTTCTTT
NA,TRBJ1-2,TRBV4-1,NA,CASSQESGGLYGYTF,TGCGCCAGCAGCCAAGAAAGCGGAGGGCTCTATGGCTACACCTTC
NA,TRBJ2-2,TRBV27,NA,CASSPGDRYTGELFF,TGTGCCAGCAGTCCAGGGGACCGATACACCGGGGAGCTGTTTTTT
TRBD2,TRBJ2-1,TRBV7-6,NA,CASSPGGIASYNEQFF,TGTGCCAGCAGCCCCGGGGGGATCGCCTCCTACAATGAGCAGTTCTTC
TRBD2,TRBJ2-4,TRBV23-1,once,CASSLKSGRGRDIQYF,TGCGCCAGCAGTCTCAAAAGCGGGAGAGGTAGGGACATTCAGTACTTC
TRBD2,TRBJ2-1,TRBV11-2,NA,CASGLRTAGENEQFF,TGTGCCAGCGGCCTCAGGACAGCGGGAGAGAATGAGCAGTTCTTC
NA,TRBJ1-1,TRBV2,NA,CASRYRQDLRATEAFF,TGTGCCAGCCGATATAGACAAGACTTGCGGGCCACTGAAGCTTTCTTT
TRBD1,TRBJ1-6,TRBV6-6,NA,CASTSNRGENSPLHF,TGTGCCAGCACATCGAACAGGGGAGAGAATTCACCCCTCCACTTT
TRBD1,TRBJ1-1,TRBV3-1/TRBV3-2,NA,CASSRTGGTEAFF,TGTGCCAGCAGTCGGACAGGAGGCACTGAAGCTTTCTTT
TRBD1,TRBJ2-3,TRBV19,NA,CASRRQGQDTQYF,TGTGCCAGTAGACGACAGGGGCAAGATACGCAGTATTTT
TRBD2,TRBJ2-7,TRBV28,NA,CASSLETSGSGEQYF,TGTGCCAGCAGTTTAGAGACTAGCGGGAGCGGCGAGCAGTACTTC
NA,TRBJ1-4,TRBV3-1/TRBV3-2,NA,CASRGSGSEKLFF,TGTGCCAGCCGGGGGAGTGGCTCCGAAAAACTGTTTTTT
TRBD1,TRBJ1-1,TRBV7-9,few,CASSSRQGETEAFF,TGTGCCAGCAGCTCGCGACAGGGTGAAACTGAAGCTTTCTTT
TRBD1,TRBJ1-1,TRBV15,NA,CATSIRLQGGTEAFF,TGTGCCACCAGCATAAGACTACAGGGGGGAACTGAAGCTTTCTTT
NA,TRBJ1-2,TRBV24-1,NA,CATSAVNYGYTF,TGTGCCACCAGTGCCGTGAACTATGGCTACACCTTC
TRBD2,TRBJ2-5,TRBV7-2,NA,CASSFGAGESLQYF,TGTGCCAGCAGCTTCGGCGCGGGAGAGAGTCTCCAGTACTTC
NA,TRBJ1-1,TRBV30,few,CAWSRTLNTEAFF,TGTGCCTGGAGTAGGACACTGAACACTGAAGCTTTCTTT
TRBD2,TRBJ2-3,TRBV4-1,NA,CASSLSLAGLYTDTQYF,TGCGCCAGCAGCCTTTCCTTAGCGGGCCTATACACAGATACGCAGTATTTT
NA,TRBJ2-3,TRBV4-3,NA,CASSNTDTQYF,TGCGCCAGCAGTAACACAGATACGCAGTATTTT
NA,TRBJ2-3,TRBV3-1/TRBV3-2,NA,CASSPSMAEISLNTQYF,TGTGCCAGCAGCCCCTCGATGGCGGAGATATCATTGAATACGCAGTATTTT
NA,TRBJ1-1,TRBV5-4,NA,CASSFGQKLGNTEAFF,TGTGCCAGCAGCTTCGGACAGAAGCTAGGGAACACTGAAGCTTTCTTT
NA,TRBJ1-1,TRBV6-1,NA,CASSEFQGPMNTEAFF,TGTGCCAGCAGTGAGTTCCAGGGGCCCATGAACACTGAAGCTTTCTTT
TRBD1,TRBJ1-1,TRBV4-3,NA,CASSQTTGMDTEAFF,TGCGCCAGCAGCCAAACGACAGGGATGGACACTGAAGCTTTCTTT
NA,TRBJ2-3,TRBV29-1,NA,CSVDAGVDTQYF,TGCAGCGTTGATGCGGGCGTAGATACGCAGTATTTT
NA,TRBJ2-1,TRBV19,few,CATKGRNEQFF,TGTGCCACCAAAGGGAGGAATGAGCAGTTCTTC
NA,TRBJ1-3,TRBV6-5,NA,CASSSRHLSGNTIYF,TGTGCCAGCAGCTCTCGACATCTCTCTGGAAACACCATATATTTT
NA,TRBJ2-1,TRBV24-1,NA,CATSDLSDPSSSYNEQFF,TGTGCCACCAGTGATTTGTCCGATCCGAGTAGCTCCTACAATGAGCAGTTCTTC
TRBD1,TRBJ1-4,TRBV3-1/TRBV3-2,NA,CASSQDLRTGREKLFF,TGTGCCAGCAGCCAAGATCTAAGGACAGGGCGCGAAAAACTGTTTTTT
TRBD2,TRBJ2-2,TRBV7-8,NA,CASSLTSGVNTGELFF,TGTGCCAGCAGCCTGACTAGCGGGGTGAACACCGGGGAGCTGTTTTTT
NA,TRBJ2-2,TRBV5-4,NA,CASSHQQGVRNTGELFF,TGTGCCAGCAGCCATCAACAGGGTGTGAGGAACACCGGGGAGCTGTTTTTT
NA,TRBJ2-5,TRBV7-2,few,CASSLARGTQETQYF,TGTGCCAGCAGCTTAGCGCGGGGAACCCAAGAGACCCAGTACTTC
TRBD1,TRBJ1-2,TRBV10-3,NA,CAISDTGESGYTF,TGTGCCATCAGTGATACAGGGGAAAGTGGCTACACCTTC
NA,TRBJ1-5,TRBV19,NA,CASSIARGPQPQHF,TGTGCCAGTAGTATAGCGCGAGGGCCCCAGCCCCAGCATTTT
NA,TRBJ1-4,TRBV7-8,NA,CASSLGPGINEKLFF,TGTGCCAGCAGCTTAGGCCCGGGGATTAATGAAAAACTGTTTTTT